There are a few counts of the clone carrying this T cell receptor (beta chain). Its antigen is still unknown. This entry comes from a study of CD8+CD57+ T cells in acquired aplastic anemia. Study background: Sorted CD4+ and CD8+ cell DNA averaged roughly 3.2 ug.

Regarding the study as a whole: Found in both controls and patients were approximately 29 CD8+ CDR3 sequences.

The CDR3 spans 15 residues. Per germline, CDR1 SNHLY and CDR2 FYNNEI. Trimming took 7 bases from V and 3 from J; bases not matched to a gene: 9. It was patients with CD8+CD57+ cell expansion by flow cytometry who were chosen for sequencing. Genomic DNA, the template, was used for profiling of the TCR beta VDJ and CDR3. TCRdb analysed the reads with MiXCR anew, one entry per CDR3 protein. The sample has hundreds of thousands of distinct CDR3 sequences; around 30% are singletons. The specimen sequenced was sorted CD4+, CD8+, or CD8+CD57+ T cells (not recorded which) from PBMCs. V gene TRBV2 combines with J gene TRBJ1-5; 7 bases agree with TRBD1. This receptor was taken from a human donor with aplastic anemia. As DNA, the CDR3 is TGTGCCAGCACTCCGATCAGGGGGGACAATCAGCCCCAGCATTTT. As protein: CASTPIRGDNQPQHF.